One sample yielded the 30 T cell receptor beta chains listed below, sequenced in a study of control samples from healthy donors and cancer patients. Libraries were prepared by immunoSEQ multiplex PCR; TCRdb keeps only in-frame clonotypes and omits some of them. The sample has roughly 80,000 clones; approximately 92% are singletons. Material for sequencing was blood. These receptors all come from a woman in her sixties in good health.

The chain links TRBV7-9 to TRBJ1-1; TRBD1 agrees at 10 bases. The CDR3 sequence is 14 residues long. From germline, CDR1 is SEHNR and CDR2 FQNEAQ (reference sequence). V shed 5 bases and J 9 bases; nucleotides not matched to a gene: 9. For the CDR3, the DNA is TGTGCCAGCAGCCCCGGACAGGGGGGTCGGAAAGCTTTCTTT. Translation: CASSPGQGGRKAFF.

The chain joins TRBV14 to TRBJ1-5; 8 bases fit TRBD1. J gave up 11 bases and V 2 bases, and 11 bases lay outside the gene matches. The CDR3 sequence is 15 residues long. The germline V gene encodes CDR1 SGHDN and CDR2 FVKESK. CDR3 nucleotides: TGTGCCAGCAGCCAACTGACAGGGGAGAAGGCAGCCCAGCATTTT. Protein product: CASSQLTGEKAAQHF.

In its sample, this clone was seen once. The rearrangement links TRBV29-1 to TRBJ1-4, with TRBD1 identical over 7 bases. The germline CDR1 and CDR2 sequences are SQVTM and ANQGSEA. The trim removed 6 bases at V and 8 bases at J, leaving 12 bases unmatched. The CDR3 is 14 amino acids. In DNA form, the CDR3 reads TGCAGCGTGCGGGACAGACGAGGTGACGAAAAACTGTTTTTT. Residues: CSVRDRRGDEKLFF.

This clone came up once. V is TRBV24-1 and J is TRBJ2-2, with TRBD1 identical over 8 bases. Germline-derived CDR1 and CDR2 are KGHDR and SFDVKD. The CDR3 length is 13 residues. V lost 10 bases, J lost 4 bases, and 4 bases stayed unmatched. The CDR3: CATRQGTTGELFF. The CDR3 DNA is TGTGCCACTAGACAGGGGACCACCGGGGAGCTGTTTTTT.

CDR3 residues: CAWSNLGGRSEQFF. DNA for the CDR3: TGTGCCTGGAGTAACCTAGGGGGACGATCTGAGCAGTTCTTC. This rearrangement joins TRBV30 to TRBJ2-1, with a tentative D call TRBD1 (6 bases). Germline CDR1 reads GTSNPN; CDR2 reads SVGIG (reference sequence). There are 14 residues in the CDR3. The V end lost 2 bases, the J end lost 9 bases, and 17 bases lay between the germline ends. Variable domain in full (rest from reference TRBV30 and TRBJ2-1): SQTIHQWPATLVQPVGSPLSLECTVEGTSNPNLYWYRQAAGRGLQLLFYSVGIGQISSEVPQNLSASRPQDRQFILSSKKLLLSDSGFYLCAWSNLGGRSEQFFGPGTRLTVL.

The chain joins TRBV19 to TRBJ1-5; D unresolved. This CDR3 is 15 amino acids long. Germline V gene lookup returns CDR1 LNHDA and CDR2 SQIVND (reference sequence). V lost 2 bases and J lost 0, with 8 bases in between. The CDR3 spells CASSINVYSNQPQHF. The CDR3, as DNA: TGTGCCAGTAGTATAAACGTTTATAGCAATCAGCCCCAGCATTTT.

This rearrangement joins TRBV28 to TRBJ1-5, with D unclear. Looked up from germline, CDR1 is MDHEN and CDR2 is SYDVKM. CDR3 length: 15 amino acids. V lost 6 bases and J 2 bases, leaving 14 bases between the germline ends. The CDR3 nucleotides read TGTGCCAGCAGCCTGGGCGCCCAGGGCAATCAGCCCCAGCATTTT. Amino acid sequence: CASSLGAQGNQPQHF. Full variable domain (missing parts from reference TRBV28 and TRBJ1-5): DVKVTQSSRYLVKRTGEKVFLECVQDMDHENMFWYRQDPGLGLRLIYFSYDVKMKEKGDIPEGYSVSREKKERFSLILESASTNQTSMYLCASSLGAQGNQPQHFGDGTRLSIL.

The V call is TRBV19, the J call TRBJ2-7, with TRBD1 matching over 7 bases. Germline trimming cut 4 bases from V and 4 bases from J; bases unmatched to any gene: 4. The CDR3 is made up of 13 amino acids. CDR1 LNHDA and CDR2 SQIVND come from the germline V gene (reference sequence). CDR3 bases: TGTGCCAGTAGTAAGGGACAGCTTTACGAGCAGTACTTC. The encoded protein is CASSKGQLYEQYF.

The V call is TRBV10-3, the J call TRBJ1-3; 9 bases match TRBD1. Losses at the gene ends were 3 bases for V and 5 bases for J; bases not matched to a gene: 8. CDR1 and CDR2 (germline): ENHRY, SYGVKD. The CDR3 has 16 amino acids. In DNA form, the CDR3 reads TGTGCCATCAGTGATAAGGACAGGGGCCGGAGAAACACCATATATTTT. Residues: CAISDKDRGRRNTIYF.

The CDR3 region is CASSQDLLWTGTDGYTF. The CDR3 DNA reads as TGCGCCAGCAGCCAAGATCTTCTCTGGACAGGTACGGATGGCTACACCTTC. This chain joins TRBV4-3 and TRBJ1-2, with 7 nucleotides matching TRBD1. This CDR3 is built from 17 residues. The V and J ends lost 0 bases and 6 bases, in that order; junction bases with no gene match: 13. In germline, CDR1 is LGHNA, CDR2 YSLEER.

Details on this clone: The same CDR3 also results from other DNA sequences found in this sample. The chain couples TRBV11-3 to TRBJ1-2, with D possibly being TRBD1 (6 bases). The CDR3 contains 18 residues. Germline CDR1 reads SGHNT; CDR2 reads YENEEA. V lost 4 bases and J 0 bases, leaving 21 bases between the germline ends. The CDR3 sequence is CASSSARGRSQANYGYTF. The CDR3 nucleotides are TGTGCCAGCAGCTCCGCCCGGGGGCGAAGTCAAGCTAACTATGGCTACACCTTC.

J is TRBJ2-5 and V is TRBV15, with 10 bases that match TRBD1. V shed 8 bases and J 5 bases; nucleotides not matched to a gene: 8. This CDR3 has 14 amino acids. Germline assignment: CDR1 LNHNV and CDR2 YYDKDF (reference sequence). CDR3 amino acids: CATATGGVWETQYF. The CDR3 DNA reads as TGTGCCACCGCGACAGGGGGCGTGTGGGAGACCCAGTACTTC.

V usage is TRBV28 and J usage is TRBJ2-7; tentatively, D is TRBD1 (5 bases). Trimming removed 6 bases at V and 3 bases at J, with 6 bases between. The CDR3 consists of 11 residues. The V gene's germline CDR1 is MDHEN and CDR2 SYDVKM. CDR3 sequence: CASSQGYEQYF. Here the CDR3 DNA reads TGTGCCAGCAGCCAGGGCTACGAGCAGTACTTC.

The V and J genes are TRBV23-1 and TRBJ2-2; TRBD1 matches 10 bases. TRBV23-1 has ORF status, its function being uncertain. The CDR3 totals 17 residues. V trimming: 3 bases; J trimming: 5 bases; junction bases outside the gene matches: 9. CDR3 sequence reads: CASSHLGGTGVTGELFF. The CDR3, as DNA: TGCGCCAGCAGTCATCTGGGGGGGACAGGGGTGACCGGGGAGCTGTTTTTT.

The chain combines TRBV30 with TRBJ2-7; TRBD2 agrees at 8 bases. Germline loops: CDR1 GTSNPN, CDR2 SVGIG (reference sequence). The CDR3 has 12 amino acids. The V gene end was trimmed by 3 bases and the J gene end by 6 bases; junction bases not matched to a gene: 4. CDR3 DNA: TGTGCCTGGAGCGGGGGGGGCAGCGAGCAGTACTTC. This sequence encodes CAWSGGGSEQYF.

V is TRBV5-4 and J is TRBJ1-1, with D unresolved. Trimming removed 5 bases at V and 0 bases at J, with 8 bases between. Per the germline V gene, CDR1 is SGHNT and CDR2 is YYREEE (reference sequence). This CDR3 region has 13 residues. As DNA, the CDR3 is TGTGCCAGCAGAAGGAGCATGAACACTGAAGCTTTCTTT. Amino acids: CASRRSMNTEAFF.

The chain is built from TRBV10-1 and TRBJ2-3; D call uncertain. Trimming took off 3 bases at V and 3 bases at J, with 10 bases between the two ends. The CDR3 has 14 amino acids. Germline V gene sequence: CDR1 WNHNN, CDR2 SYGVQD (reference sequence). DNA for the CDR3: TGCGCCAGCAGTGATGGCTCAAGAACAGATACGCAGTATTTT. Protein: CASSDGSRTDTQYF.

The rearrangement joins TRBV9 to TRBJ2-3; 8 bases are shared with TRBD2. The germline V gene has CDR1 SGDLS and CDR2 YYNGEE. V lost 4 bases to trimming and J lost 0 bases; unmatched junction nucleotides: 13. The CDR3 is 18 residues long. CDR3 in amino acids: CASSSQAGVGFSTDTQYF. In DNA, the CDR3 is TGTGCCAGCAGCTCACAAGCGGGAGTTGGTTTCAGCACAGATACGCAGTATTTT. The variable domain in full, with the rest retrieved from reference TRBV9 and TRBJ2-3, is DSGVTQTPKHLITATGQRVTLRCSPRSGDLSVYWYQQSLDQGLQFLIQYYNGEERAKGNILERFSAQQFPDLHSELNLSSLELGDSALYFCASSSQAGVGFSTDTQYFGPGTRLTVL.

The chain combines TRBV27 with TRBJ2-5; no definite D call. The CDR3 is 13 amino acids. Per germline, CDR1 MNHEY and CDR2 SMNVEV (reference sequence). Deletions cut 3 bases from V and 0 bases from J, with 5 bases between. DNA for the CDR3: TGTGCCAGCAGTTTTTCGTACCAAGAGACCCAGTACTTC. Translating gives CASSFSYQETQYF.

The chain recombines TRBV3-1 (or the pseudogene TRBV3-2) with TRBJ2-7; possibly TRBD2 for D (6 bases). Germline assignment: CDR1 LGHDT and CDR2 YNNKEL (reference sequence). The V gene lost 2 bases and the J gene lost 7 bases, with 18 bases spanning the gap. The CDR3 spans 15 residues. The CDR3 DNA reads as TGTGCCAGCAGCCAATCGCTGGCGGGATTGGGGGAGCAGTACTTC. Protein sequence: CASSQSLAGLGEQYF.

The chain joins TRBV5-6 to TRBJ1-1, with 8 bases matching TRBD1. This CDR3 contains 14 residues. Losses at the gene ends were 4 bases for V and 10 bases for J; bases not matched to a gene: 12. The germline V gene encodes CDR1 SGHDT and CDR2 YYEEEE. This CDR3 is CASSLGQGRLTAFF. CDR3 DNA: TGTGCCAGCAGCCTAGGACAGGGACGGCTGACAGCTTTCTTT.

The gene calls are TRBV6-5 and TRBJ2-1; 8 bases are a match to TRBD2. Germline CDR1 reads MNHEY; CDR2 reads SVGAGI. V dropped 6 bases and J dropped 10; count of bases not matched to a gene: 2. This CDR3 comprises 11 residues. The chain's CDR3 is CASSRGGEQFF. The CDR3 coding sequence is TGTGCCAGCAGCCGGGGGGGCGAGCAGTTCTTC.

The CDR3: CASSAPNWGGSSYEQYF. The CDR3 DNA sequence: TGTGCCAGCAGTGCCCCTAACTGGGGGGGCAGTTCCTACGAGCAGTACTTC. The genes are TRBV25-1 and TRBJ2-7, with D possibly TRBD2 on 7 matching bases. V was trimmed by 4 bases and J by 1 base, leaving 20 bases between them. Per germline, CDR1 MGHDK and CDR2 SYGVNS. The CDR3 runs 17 residues.

This clone was found once. J is TRBJ1-2 and V is TRBV7-9; 7 bases line up with TRBD1. Germline CDR1 reads SEHNR; CDR2 reads FQNEAQ (reference sequence). V shed 5 bases, J shed 8 bases, and the junction held 8 bases outside the gene matches. This CDR3 is 13 amino acids long. CDR3 loop: CASSKQGLEGYTF. CDR3 in DNA: TGTGCCAGCAGCAAACAGGGGTTGGAGGGCTACACCTTC.

The V call is TRBV19, the J call TRBJ2-7, with 7 bases aligning to TRBD2. Germline CDR1 and CDR2: LNHDA and SQIVND (reference sequence). Trimming cost V 4 bases and J 4 bases; bases outside gene matches: 4. The CDR3 loop spans 13 amino acids. CDR3 region: CASSSGSMYEQYF. The CDR3 nucleotides read TGTGCCAGTAGTAGCGGGAGTATGTACGAGCAGTACTTC.

In its sample, this clone was seen once. CDR3 sequence reads: CASSDGQGVYEKLFF. The DNA of the CDR3 is TGTGCCAGCAGCGATGGGCAGGGGGTATACGAAAAACTGTTTTTT. This chain connects TRBV14 to TRBJ1-4; the match to TRBD1 covers 7 bases. CDR1 and CDR2 from the germline V gene are SGHDN and FVKESK. This CDR3 comprises 15 residues. After removal of 5 bases from V and 8 bases from J, the junction contained 11 bases not matched to a gene. Complete variable domain (other parts from reference TRBV14 and TRBJ1-4): EAGVTQFPSHSVIEKGQTVTLRCDPISGHDNLYWYRRVMGKEIKFLLHFVKESKQDESGMPNNRFLAERTGGTYSTLKVQPAELEDSGVYFCASSDGQGVYEKLFFGSGTQLSVL.

This clone was seen ten or more times. The chain combines TRBV19 with TRBJ1-5; TRBD1 is a possible D gene (6 bases). Trimming left V 4 bases short and J 5 bases short, with 12 bases between. CDR1 is LNHDA and CDR2 is SQIVND in the germline V gene (reference sequence). The CDR3 sequence is 14 residues long. This chain's CDR3 is CASSTVGHDQPQHF. CDR3 sequence (DNA): TGTGCCAGTAGTACCGTGGGACACGATCAGCCCCAGCATTTT. The variable domain in full, completed from reference TRBV19 and TRBJ1-5, reads DGGITQSPKYLFRKEGQNVTLSCEQNLNHDAMYWYRQDPGQGLRLIYYSQIVNDFQKGDIAEGYSVSREKKESFPLTVTSAQKNPTAFYLCASSTVGHDQPQHFGDGTRLSIL.

The chain combines TRBV6-5 with TRBJ2-7, with a tentative D call TRBD1 (6 bases). Deletions cut 6 bases from V and 6 bases from J, with 12 bases between. The CDR3 loop spans 12 amino acids. CDR1 and CDR2 (germline): MNHEY, SVGAGI. CDR3 nucleotides: TGTGCCAGCAGGGTCCAGGGGCCCGAGCAGTACTTC. Encoded protein: CASRVQGPEQYF.

The genes are TRBV6-5 and TRBJ1-5; D gene ambiguous. The CDR3 is 14 residues long. The V end lost 6 bases, the J end lost 0 bases, and 9 bases lay between the germline ends. CDR1 and CDR2 from the germline V gene are MNHEY and SVGAGI. The CDR3 nucleotides are TGTGCCAGCAGGGGAAGAATTAGCAATCAGCCCCAGCATTTT. Amino acid sequence: CASRGRISNQPQHF.

This chain links TRBV6-5 with TRBJ1-2; tentative D call: TRBD1 (5 bases). Germline CDR1 and CDR2: MNHEY and SVGAGI. This CDR3 contains 12 residues. Deletions cut 5 bases from V and 1 base from J, with 5 bases between. The CDR3 reads CASSQGNYGYTF. The CDR3 DNA reads as TGTGCCAGCAGTCAGGGTAACTATGGCTACACCTTC.